These T cell receptor beta chains were read from a single sample in a study of cytomegalovirus exposure and HLA in healthy donors. Generated by immunoSEQ multiplex PCR, the TCRdb table keeps only in-frame clones and is missing some. The profile covers 120,000 to 150,000 clones, with around 79% appearing a single time and around 6.7% taken by the ten largest. Sequenced: PBMCs. The source of these receptors is a woman between 40 and 50 years old in good health and CMV-seropositive. The CDR3 runs from the conserved cysteine through the conserved F or W. D genes are given only for firm matches. The size entry is marked missing in some rows and otherwise reads once, few, many or a size class.

J,size,V,D,CDR3,DNA
TRBJ1-4,few,TRBV5-4,-,CASSLGHGGTNEKLFF,TGTGCCAGCAGCTTGGGTCACGGGGGAACTAATGAAAAACTGTTTTTT
TRBJ1-1,-,TRBV6-5,-,CASSYGEGTEAFF,TGTGCCAGCAGTTACGGGGAGGGCACTGAAGCTTTCTTT
TRBJ1-5,-,TRBV6-6,-,CASSYGLYSNQPQHF,TGTGCCAGCAGTTACGGGCTGTATAGCAATCAGCCCCAGCATTTT
TRBJ1-1,-,TRBV18,-,CASSRGGGDTEAFF,TGTGCCAGCTCACGCGGGGGGGGTGACACTGAAGCTTTCTTT
TRBJ2-2,-,TRBV13,TRBD1,CASSSPGQGEITGELFF,TGTGCCAGCAGCTCTCCGGGACAGGGGGAAATCACCGGGGAGCTGTTTTTT
TRBJ1-6,-,TRBV11-2,TRBD1,CASSAGQYNSPLHF,TGTGCCAGCAGCGCGGGACAGTACAATTCACCCCTCCACTTT
TRBJ2-2,-,TRBV6-5,-,CASSYAPRGTGELFF,TGTGCCAGCAGTTACGCCCCGCGGGGCACCGGGGAGCTGTTTTTT
TRBJ2-7,-,TRBV2,-,CASSDNSEQYF,TGTGCCAGCAGTGATAATTCCGAGCAGTACTTC
TRBJ2-6,-,TRBV7-3,-,CASSLVSGAGANVLTF,TGTGCCAGCAGCTTAGTCTCCGGGGCTGGGGCCAACGTCCTGACTTTC
TRBJ1-2,-,TRBV5-1,-,CASSAGGRQGGGYTF,TGCGCCAGCAGCGCGGGAGGTCGTCAGGGAGGTGGCTACACCTTC
TRBJ1-1,-,TRBV28,-,CASSRQASNTEAFF,TGTGCCAGCAGTCGACAGGCTTCGAACACTGAAGCTTTCTTT
TRBJ2-7,-,TRBV6-5,TRBD1,CASSFGTGLSYEQYF,TGTGCCAGCAGTTTTGGGACAGGACTCTCCTACGAGCAGTACTTC
TRBJ1-6,-,TRBV10-2,TRBD1,CASSDVRTGTNSPLHF,TGCGCCAGCAGTGACGTCCGGACAGGGACGAATTCACCCCTCCACTTT
TRBJ2-5,-,TRBV7-9,-,CSSSFGVETQYF,TGTTCCAGCAGCTTCGGGGTCGAGACCCAGTACTTC
TRBJ2-6,-,TRBV7-6,-,CASRPTGPNVLTF,TGTGCCAGCAGACCCACAGGGCCCAACGTCCTGACTTTC
TRBJ1-1,-,TRBV6-6,TRBD1,CASSLDRGRFAFF,TGTGCCAGCAGCTTGGACAGGGGGCGCTTCGCTTTCTTT
TRBJ2-1,-,TRBV10-2,TRBD1,CASSDRDRGRAYNEQFF,TGCGCCAGCAGTGACCGGGACAGGGGGAGAGCCTACAATGAGCAGTTCTTC
TRBJ1-4,-,TRBV5-1,TRBD1,CASSLGTGLNEKLFF,TGCGCCAGCAGCCTGGGGACAGGTTTAAATGAAAAACTGTTTTTT
TRBJ2-5,-,TRBV10-1,-,CASSLGQSEGETQYF,TGCGCCAGCAGCCTCGGACAGTCGGAAGGGGAGACCCAGTACTTC
TRBJ2-7,-,TRBV6-5,TRBD2,CASSYSTSGGAYEQYF,TGTGCCAGCAGTTACTCGACTAGCGGGGGGGCCTACGAGCAGTACTTC
TRBJ1-2,-,TRBV7-9,-,CASSLGGIEGPYYGYTF,TGTGCCAGCAGCTTAGGGGGAATTGAGGGTCCTTACTATGGCTACACCTTC
TRBJ1-2,-,TRBV7-3,TRBD1,CASSLQAGTGTDGYTF,TGTGCCAGCAGCTTACAAGCCGGGACAGGGACTGATGGCTACACCTTC
TRBJ2-2,few,TRBV4-2,TRBD2,CASSQEDQRGRTGELFF,TGTGCCAGCAGCCAAGAAGACCAGCGGGGGCGGACCGGGGAGCTGTTTTTT
TRBJ2-7,-,TRBV7-9,-,CSSSNGIQHPYEQYF,TGTTCCAGCAGCAACGGGATCCAACATCCATACGAGCAGTACTTC
TRBJ1-1,once,TRBV12-5,TRBD1,CASGLGTGLTEAFF,TGTGCTAGTGGTTTGGGGACAGGTCTAACTGAAGCTTTCTTT
TRBJ2-2,-,TRBV18,TRBD1,CASSNDRVSTGELFF,TGTGCCAGCTCGAATGACAGGGTATCCACCGGGGAGCTGTTTTTT
TRBJ1-1,few,TRBV7-9,-,CASTRDIQGAFF,TGTGCCAGCACCCGGGACATCCAGGGGGCTTTCTTT
TRBJ2-7,-,TRBV28,-,CASSLSRYSYEQYF,TGTGCCAGCAGCCTCTCCCGTTACAGCTACGAGCAGTACTTC